This is a list of T cell receptor beta chains from one sample in a study of blood T cell repertoires in COVID-19. The protocol was immunoSEQ multiplex PCR, while the TCRdb copy is restricted to in-frame clones and leaves out a portion. The sample holds roughly 300,000 clones; around 81% are singletons and the top ten take 2.5% to 3%. Specimen: peripheral blood. These receptor sequences come from a woman aged 60-75 years with active or convalescent COVID-19. Each CDR3 is given with its conserved first and last residue. Each record gives: V gene, J gene, D gene, clone size, CDR3 protein, CDR3 DNA. D genes are given only for firm matches. Expanded clones get a size class; other rows say once, few or many, or leave the size out.

V: TRBV29-1
J: TRBJ2-1
D: -
size: -
CDR3: CSVGSYNEQFF
DNA: TGCAGCGTTGGGAGTTACAATGAGCAGTTCTTC

V: TRBV4-3
J: TRBJ1-2
D: -
size: -
CDR3: CASSQEGDFNYGYTF
DNA: TGCGCCAGCAGCCAAGAGGGGGACTTTAACTATGGCTACACCTTC

V: TRBV7-9
J: TRBJ2-7
D: -
size: -
CDR3: CASSLASGVEQYF
DNA: TGTGCCAGCAGCTTAGCCTCGGGGGTCGAGCAGTACTTC

V: TRBV13
J: TRBJ2-7
D: -
size: -
CDR3: CASSFRRSEQYF
DNA: TGTGCCAGCAGCTTCCGGAGGAGCGAGCAGTACTTC

V: TRBV27
J: TRBJ2-7
D: TRBD2
size: few
CDR3: CASSPGLSYEQYF
DNA: TGTGCCAGCAGTCCGGGACTATCCTACGAGCAGTACTTC

V: TRBV11-2
J: TRBJ1-3
D: -
size: -
CDR3: CASSANRAVGNTIYF
DNA: TGTGCCAGCAGCGCCAACAGGGCGGTTGGAAACACCATATATTTT

V: TRBV7-2
J: TRBJ2-5
D: TRBD2
size: -
CDR3: CASSLGGGLQETQYF
DNA: TGTGCCAGCAGCTTGGGGGGGGGACTACAAGAGACCCAGTACTTC

V: TRBV10-1
J: TRBJ1-5
D: TRBD1
size: -
CDR3: CASSDPKTGGTQPQHF
DNA: TGCGCCAGCAGTGACCCGAAGACAGGGGGCACTCAGCCCCAGCATTTT

V: TRBV5-8
J: TRBJ1-3
D: -
size: -
CDR3: CASSLFPNRVTTIYF
DNA: TGTGCCAGCAGCTTGTTTCCGAACAGGGTGACCACCATATATTTT

V: TRBV13
J: TRBJ1-1
D: -
size: -
CDR3: CASSSGAGDTEAFF
DNA: TGTGCCAGCAGCTCGGGGGCGGGGGACACTGAAGCTTTCTTT

V: TRBV3-1/TRBV3-2
J: TRBJ2-3
D: TRBD1
size: once
CDR3: CASSAPGGTQYF
DNA: TGTGCCAGCAGCGCGCCAGGGGGTACGCAGTATTTT

V: TRBV5-6
J: TRBJ1-2
D: -
size: -
CDR3: CASSPPMQVLNYGYTF
DNA: TGTGCCAGCAGCCCCCCAATGCAGGTTCTTAACTATGGCTACACCTTC

V: TRBV28
J: TRBJ1-4
D: -
size: -
CDR3: CASGFNSGLNEKLFF
DNA: TGTGCCAGCGGCTTTAATTCAGGGCTAAATGAAAAACTGTTTTTT

V: TRBV19
J: TRBJ1-2
D: TRBD1
size: -
CDR3: CASSMTGETDYGYTF
DNA: TGTGCCAGTAGTATGACAGGGGAGACGGACTATGGCTACACCTTC

V: TRBV15
J: TRBJ2-7
D: -
size: -
CDR3: CATSRDRGYEQYF
DNA: TGTGCCACCAGCAGAGATAGAGGGTACGAGCAGTACTTC

V: TRBV12-3/TRBV12-4
J: TRBJ1-1
D: -
size: -
CDR3: CASSYSGPTEAFF
DNA: TGTGCCAGCAGTTACAGCGGGCCCACTGAAGCTTTCTTT

V: TRBV5-1
J: TRBJ1-1
D: TRBD1
size: -
CDR3: CASSRGRGDTEAFF
DNA: TGCGCCAGCAGCAGGGGGCGAGGGGACACTGAAGCTTTCTTT

V: TRBV27
J: TRBJ2-7
D: -
size: -
CDR3: CASSFLPHYEQYF
DNA: TGTGCCAGCAGTTTTCTTCCACACTACGAGCAGTACTTC

V: TRBV27
J: TRBJ2-2
D: -
size: -
CDR3: CASRPGGADTGELFF
DNA: TGTGCCAGCAGACCCGGCGGGGCGGACACCGGGGAGCTGTTTTTT

V: TRBV30
J: TRBJ1-1
D: -
size: once
CDR3: CAWSPGLPNTEAFF
DNA: TGTGCCTGGAGTCCGGGACTCCCAAACACTGAAGCTTTCTTT

V: TRBV1
J: TRBJ1-6
D: -
size: -
CDR3: CTSRLGAPEESLSNSPLHF
DNA: TGCACCAGCCGCCTAGGGGCACCCGAGGAGAGTCTTAGTAATTCACCCCTCCACTTT

V: TRBV30
J: TRBJ1-5
D: -
size: -
CDR3: CAWSARSFQPQHF
DNA: TGTGCCTGGAGTGCCCGTTCCTTTCAGCCCCAGCATTTT

V: TRBV5-1
J: TRBJ2-7
D: TRBD2
size: -
CDR3: CASSLASPSGAYEQYF
DNA: TGCGCCAGCAGCTTGGCTAGCCCTAGCGGGGCCTACGAGCAGTACTTC

V: TRBV18
J: TRBJ2-5
D: TRBD2
size: -
CDR3: CASSPAGGARETQYF
DNA: TGTGCCAGCTCACCGGCGGGGGGGGCTCGCGAGACCCAGTACTTC

V: TRBV5-8
J: TRBJ2-1
D: -
size: -
CDR3: CASSARVSGYNEQFF
DNA: TGTGCCAGCAGCGCCAGGGTCTCGGGCTACAATGAGCAGTTCTTC

V: TRBV27
J: TRBJ1-2
D: -
size: -
CDR3: CASSPRGWGSFYGYTF
DNA: TGTGCCAGCAGTCCCCGAGGTTGGGGCAGCTTCTATGGCTACACCTTC

V: TRBV3-1/TRBV3-2
J: TRBJ1-2
D: -
size: few
CDR3: CASSHRGEGNYGYTF
DNA: TGTGCCAGCAGCCACAGAGGGGAGGGAAACTATGGCTACACCTTC

V: TRBV10-1
J: TRBJ2-7
D: -
size: -
CDR3: CASSESRSVANEQYF
DNA: TGCGCCAGCAGTGAGTCGAGATCGGTAGCCAACGAGCAGTACTTC

V: TRBV11-2
J: TRBJ1-2
D: TRBD1
size: -
CDR3: CASSPGTGGSRRVYGYTF
DNA: TGTGCCAGCAGCCCCGGGACAGGGGGTTCTCGTAGGGTCTATGGCTACACCTTC

V: TRBV27
J: TRBJ2-5
D: TRBD1
size: -
CDR3: CGNAQRGPIVQETQYF
DNA: TGTGGCAACGCACAGAGGGGGCCAATAGTCCAAGAGACCCAGTACTTC

V: TRBV7-2
J: TRBJ2-7
D: -
size: -
CDR3: CASSSGTGGGYEQYF
DNA: TGTGCCAGCAGCTCTGGCACAGGGGGGGGATACGAGCAGTACTTC

V: TRBV5-4
J: TRBJ2-7
D: TRBD1
size: -
CDR3: CASSLQDRGPYEQYF
DNA: TGTGCCAGCAGCCTACAGGACAGGGGGCCCTACGAGCAGTACTTC